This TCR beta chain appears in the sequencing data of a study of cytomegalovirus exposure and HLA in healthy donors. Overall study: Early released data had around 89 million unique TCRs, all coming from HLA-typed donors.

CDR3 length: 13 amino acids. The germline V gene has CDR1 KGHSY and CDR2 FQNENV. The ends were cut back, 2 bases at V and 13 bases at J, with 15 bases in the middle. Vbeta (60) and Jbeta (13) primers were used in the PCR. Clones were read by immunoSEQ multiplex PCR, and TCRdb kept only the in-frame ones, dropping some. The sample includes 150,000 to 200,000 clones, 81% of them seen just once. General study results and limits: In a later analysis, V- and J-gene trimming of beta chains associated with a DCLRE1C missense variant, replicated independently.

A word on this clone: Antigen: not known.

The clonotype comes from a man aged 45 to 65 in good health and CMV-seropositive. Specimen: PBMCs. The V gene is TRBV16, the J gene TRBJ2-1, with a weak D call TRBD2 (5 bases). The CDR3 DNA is TGTGCCAGCAGCCAAAATCAGGCTAGCCCCCAGTTCTTC. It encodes CASSQNQASPQFF.